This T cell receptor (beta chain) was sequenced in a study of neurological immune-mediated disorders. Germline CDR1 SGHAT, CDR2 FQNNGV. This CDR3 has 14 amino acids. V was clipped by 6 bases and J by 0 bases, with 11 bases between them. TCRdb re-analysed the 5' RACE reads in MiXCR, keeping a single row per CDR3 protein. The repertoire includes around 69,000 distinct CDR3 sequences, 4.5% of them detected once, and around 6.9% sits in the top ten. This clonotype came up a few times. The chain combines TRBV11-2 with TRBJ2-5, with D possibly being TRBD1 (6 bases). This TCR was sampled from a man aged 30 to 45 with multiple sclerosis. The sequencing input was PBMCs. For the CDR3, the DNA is TGTGCCAGCAGACCCCGGGACAACCAAGAGACCCAGTACTTC. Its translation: CASRPRDNQETQYF.